A single TCR beta chain is shown here with its context. The data originate from a study of blood T cell repertoires in COVID-19. This CDR3 spans 9 amino acids. The protocol was immunoSEQ multiplex PCR, while the TCRdb copy is restricted to in-frame clones and leaves out a portion. The table shows 150,000 to 200,000 clones, with around nine tenths occurring only once. This clonotype was obtained from a man aged 60 to 75 with active or convalescent COVID-19. The chain joins TRBV21-1 to TRBJ1-5. TRBV21-1 has pseudogene status. Input material: peripheral blood. CDR3 nucleotides: TGTGCCAGACTGCAGCCCCAGCATTTT. Protein product: CARLQPQHF.